Listed here is a single TCR beta chain. The antigen this receptor binds is unknown. The input lacks base qualities; no much larger clone sits a single base away. TCRbeta CDR3 regions were amplified from genomic DNA using the immunoSEQ Assay, a bias-controlled multiplex PCR. The source study handled its data this way. Within the assay, amplification of reference gene primers was used to estimate how many nucleated cells each sample contained. To quantify the absolute abundance of each unique TCRbeta CDR3 rearrangement, sequence reads were collapsed and filtered. For each sample, productive Simpson clonality was calculated as the square root of Simpson's diversity index across productive rearrangements. This immuneACCESS table, as held by TCRdb, lists in-frame sequences with V and J called but not all clones. Of the missing ones, under half trace to an unresolved V gene in checked studies; the others have no known cause. D and trimming come from the DNA, and the V and J calls and clone size come from that table. This sample comprises a few hundred thousand clones, 80% to 90% of them detected only once. The top ten clones comprise about 9.3% of the sample.

Participants in the prospective study were enrolled through a virtual design, were aged about 18 to 90 years, and lived in fewer than 30 United States geographic areas. In the prospective study, cohorts were assigned on the basis of participant-reported clinical history obtained from a screening survey and a study questionnaire. For ImmuneRACE Cohort 3, a participant was defined as recovered based on two consecutive negative NP/OP PCR tests, clearance by a healthcare professional, or resolution of symptoms. In the prospective study, mobile phlebotomists collected whole blood, serum and a nasopharyngeal or oropharyngeal swab from each participant. Participants in the prospective study had the option to provide additional blood draws and questionnaires over an approximately 2-month period. Before DNA extraction, prospective study blood samples were shipped either frozen or at room temperature. Measured from the cysteine to the phenylalanine, the CDR3 is 19 residues long. Left in the record is the CDR3 DNA by itself, 57 bases read in frame from the first base. The germline V gene specifies SGHDN as CDR1 and FVKESK as CDR2. V loses 2 bases at its end and J loses 1 base; junction bases beyond the gene matches: 14.

This sample was taken from a study of blood T cell repertoires in COVID-19 (dated by TCRdb to 2018 to 2020). The study in broad terms: Samples covering the acute and convalescent phases of COVID-19 were provided by collaborators in the United States, Italy and Spain. The repertoires were made available in a free public database intended to serve as a resource for research on the immune response to SARS-CoV-2. Where available, HLA class I and class II types were obtained from metadata supplied by the sample provider rather than from assay-based typing. The dataset comprised deeply sampled blood TCRbeta repertoires from subjects exposed to, actively infected with, or recovered from COVID-19. The prospective study material was composed of cDNA or gDNA derived from T cells, B-cell-depleted T cells, or PBMCs. A de-identified subject ID, COVID-19 status, age in years and sex were almost always included in the sample metadata. The samples were drawn from two sources: the first 160 participants of the ongoing ImmuneRACE study, and over 1,000 subjects contributed by 6 global collaborators.

The study at large found these results: Clinical and demographic metadata were provided uncurated, with the amount varying by source and participant.

This TCR was recovered from a middle-aged man who had recovered from COVID-19. The V gene is TRBV14 and the J gene is TRBJ1-1; 9 bases in between match TRBD1. The sequencing sample was made of PBMCs or T cells enriched from blood (not recorded which). The CDR3 region reads CASSQRPTWDREANTEAFF. In nucleotide form, the sequence is TGTGCCAGCAGCCAAAGACCGACATGGGACAGGGAGGCGAACACTGAAGCTTTCTTT.